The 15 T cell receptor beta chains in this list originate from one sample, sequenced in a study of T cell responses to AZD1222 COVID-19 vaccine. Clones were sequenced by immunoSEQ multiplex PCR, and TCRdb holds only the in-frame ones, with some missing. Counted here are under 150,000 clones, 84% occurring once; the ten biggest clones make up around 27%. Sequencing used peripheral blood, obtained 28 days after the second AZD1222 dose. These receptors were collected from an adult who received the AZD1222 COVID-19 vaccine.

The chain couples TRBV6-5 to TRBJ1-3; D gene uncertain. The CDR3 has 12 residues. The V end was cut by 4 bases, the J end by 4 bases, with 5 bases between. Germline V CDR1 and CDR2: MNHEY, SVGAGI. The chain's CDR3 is CASSSTGNTIYF. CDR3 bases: TGTGCCAGCAGTTCCACCGGAAACACCATATATTTT.

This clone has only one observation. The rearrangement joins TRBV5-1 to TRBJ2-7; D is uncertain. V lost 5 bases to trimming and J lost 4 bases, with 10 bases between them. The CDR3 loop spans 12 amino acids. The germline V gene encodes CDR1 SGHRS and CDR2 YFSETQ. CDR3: CASSLDGYEQYF. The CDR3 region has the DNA TGCGCCAGCAGTTTAGACGGATACGAGCAGTACTTC.

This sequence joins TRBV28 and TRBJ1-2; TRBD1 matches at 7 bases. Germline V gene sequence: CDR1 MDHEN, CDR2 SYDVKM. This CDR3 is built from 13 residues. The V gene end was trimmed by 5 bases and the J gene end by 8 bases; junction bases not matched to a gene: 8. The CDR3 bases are TGTGCCAGCAGTATTCCGGGACAGACGGGCTACACCTTC. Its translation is CASSIPGQTGYTF.

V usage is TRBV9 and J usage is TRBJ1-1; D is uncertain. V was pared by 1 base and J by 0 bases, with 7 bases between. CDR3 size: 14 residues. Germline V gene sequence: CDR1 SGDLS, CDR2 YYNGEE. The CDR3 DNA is TGTGCCAGCAGCGTAAACACATTGAACACTGAAGCTTTCTTT. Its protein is CASSVNTLNTEAFF.

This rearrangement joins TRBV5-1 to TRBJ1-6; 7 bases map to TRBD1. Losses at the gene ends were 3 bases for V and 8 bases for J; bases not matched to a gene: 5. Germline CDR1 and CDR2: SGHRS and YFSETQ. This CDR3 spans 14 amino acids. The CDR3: CASSSGTAYSPLHF. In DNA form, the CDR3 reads TGCGCCAGCAGCTCCGGGACAGCCTATTCACCCCTCCACTTT.

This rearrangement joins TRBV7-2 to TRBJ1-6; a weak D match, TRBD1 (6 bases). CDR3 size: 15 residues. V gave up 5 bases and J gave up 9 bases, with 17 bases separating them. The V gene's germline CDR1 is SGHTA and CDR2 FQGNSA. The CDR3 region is CASSIQQGGSSPLHF. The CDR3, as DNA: TGTGCCAGCAGCATACAACAGGGAGGAAGTTCACCCCTCCACTTT.

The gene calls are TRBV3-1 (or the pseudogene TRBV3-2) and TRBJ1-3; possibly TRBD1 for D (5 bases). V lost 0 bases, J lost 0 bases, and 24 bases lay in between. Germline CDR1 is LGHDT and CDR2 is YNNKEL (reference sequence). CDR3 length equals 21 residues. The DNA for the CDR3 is TGTGCCAGCAGCCAAGATCTCATGGGGACGTGGAGAGGGATCTCTGGAAACACCATATATTTT. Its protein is CASSQDLMGTWRGISGNTIYF.

CDR3 nucleotides: TGTGCCAGTAAAGTAGGGGAGACCCAGTACTTC. It codes for CASKVGETQYF. This chain connects TRBV19 to TRBJ2-5; D is unresolved. The V gene's germline CDR1 is LNHDA and CDR2 SQIVND (reference sequence). This CDR3 region has 11 residues. Trimming stripped 7 bases from V and 5 bases from J, with 8 bases between.

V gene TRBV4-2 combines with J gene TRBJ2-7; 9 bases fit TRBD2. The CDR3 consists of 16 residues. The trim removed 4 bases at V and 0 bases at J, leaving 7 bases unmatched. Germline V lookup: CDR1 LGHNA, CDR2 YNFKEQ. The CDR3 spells CASSPPGAGGSYEQYF. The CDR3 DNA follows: TGTGCCAGCAGCCCCCCAGGAGCGGGGGGCTCCTACGAGCAGTACTTC.

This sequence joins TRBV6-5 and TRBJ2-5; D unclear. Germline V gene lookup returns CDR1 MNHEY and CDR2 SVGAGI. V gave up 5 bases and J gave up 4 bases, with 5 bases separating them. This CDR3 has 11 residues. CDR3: CASSTRETQYF. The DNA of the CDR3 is TGTGCCAGCAGTACGAGAGAGACCCAGTACTTC.

The CDR3 DNA reads as TGTGCCAGCAGCTTATTGGGGGGGACACCCGGGGAGCTGTTTTTT. Translation gives CASSLLGGTPGELFF. This chain connects TRBV7-3 to TRBJ2-2; D possibly corresponds to TRBD2 (7 bases). The CDR3 has 15 residues. The germline V and J ends were trimmed by 2 bases and 6 bases, with 13 bases remaining between them. The germline CDR1 and CDR2 sequences are SGHTA and FQGTGA. Full variable domain (outside the CDR3, taken from reference TRBV7-3 and TRBJ2-2): GAGVSQTPSNKVTEKGKYVELRCDPISGHTALYWYRQSLGQGPEFLIYFQGTGAADDSGLPNDRFFAVRPEGSVSTLKIQRTERGDSAVYLCASSLLGGTPGELFFGEGSRLTVL.

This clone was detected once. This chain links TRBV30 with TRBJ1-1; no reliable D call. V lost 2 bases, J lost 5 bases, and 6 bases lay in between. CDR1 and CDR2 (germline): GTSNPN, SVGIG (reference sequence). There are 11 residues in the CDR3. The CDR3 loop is CAWSPKTEAFF. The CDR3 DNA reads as TGTGCCTGGAGTCCGAAAACTGAAGCTTTCTTT.

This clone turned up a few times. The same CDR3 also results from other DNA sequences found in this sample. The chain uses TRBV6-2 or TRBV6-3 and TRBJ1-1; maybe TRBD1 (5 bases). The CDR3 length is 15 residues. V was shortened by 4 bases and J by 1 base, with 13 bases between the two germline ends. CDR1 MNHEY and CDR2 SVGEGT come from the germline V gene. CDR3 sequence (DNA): TGTGCCAGCAGTTCTAGGGGCGGTAGGAACACTGAAGCTTTCTTT. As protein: CASSSRGGRNTEAFF.

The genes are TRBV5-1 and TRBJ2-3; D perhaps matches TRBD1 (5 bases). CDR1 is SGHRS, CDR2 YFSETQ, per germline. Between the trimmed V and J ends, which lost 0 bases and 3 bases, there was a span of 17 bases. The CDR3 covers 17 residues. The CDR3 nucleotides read TGCGCCAGCAGCTTGGGACCCCGAAGGGGCGAGACAGATACGCAGTATTTT. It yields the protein CASSLGPRRGETDTQYF.

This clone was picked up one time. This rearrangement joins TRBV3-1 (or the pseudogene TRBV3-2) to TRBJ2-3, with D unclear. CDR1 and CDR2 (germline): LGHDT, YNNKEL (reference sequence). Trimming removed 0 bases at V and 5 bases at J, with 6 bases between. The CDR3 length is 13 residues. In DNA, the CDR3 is TGTGCCAGCAGCCAAGACCCCCAAGATACGCAGTATTTT. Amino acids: CASSQDPQDTQYF.